The entry below gives a single T cell receptor beta chain sequence along with its context. Its antigen is undetermined. The junction departs from germline at one end; a sequencing error may be responsible. The sample is drawn from a study of T cells in pancreatic ductal adenocarcinoma. Findings of the study overall: Tumor-versus-blood clonality comparisons may be biased toward lower tumor diversity.

CDR1 SSHAT and CDR2 FNYEAQ come from the germline V gene (reference sequence). The CDR3 covers 15 residues. No neoadjuvant therapy was given to the selected pancreatic ductal adenocarcinoma patients before their surgery. TCRdb's table, derived via immunoSEQ multiplex PCR, lists solely in-frame clones and lacks some. The sample lists around 100,000 clones, 90% to 95% occurring once. The sequenced material came from PBMCs. The V and J genes are TRBV7-7 and TRBJ2-1, with 12 bases lining up with TRBD1. This TCR came from a human donor with pancreatic ductal adenocarcinoma. In DNA, the CDR3 is TGTGCTAGCAGCCCCGGGACAGGGGGCTTCAATGAGCAGTTCTTC. It codes for CASSPGTGGFNEQFF.